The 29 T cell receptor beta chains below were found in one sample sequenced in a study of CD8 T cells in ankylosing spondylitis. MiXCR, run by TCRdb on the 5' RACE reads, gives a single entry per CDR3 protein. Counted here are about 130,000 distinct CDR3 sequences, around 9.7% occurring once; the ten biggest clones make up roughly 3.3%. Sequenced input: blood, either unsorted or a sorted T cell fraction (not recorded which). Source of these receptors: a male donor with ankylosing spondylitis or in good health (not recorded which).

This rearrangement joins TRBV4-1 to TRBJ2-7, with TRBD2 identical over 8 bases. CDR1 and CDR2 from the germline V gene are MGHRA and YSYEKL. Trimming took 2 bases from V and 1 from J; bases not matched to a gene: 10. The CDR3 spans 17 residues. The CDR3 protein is CASSQSPGTRRSYEQYF. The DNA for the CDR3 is TGCGCCAGCAGCCAATCCCCGGGGACTAGGAGGTCCTACGAGCAGTACTTC.

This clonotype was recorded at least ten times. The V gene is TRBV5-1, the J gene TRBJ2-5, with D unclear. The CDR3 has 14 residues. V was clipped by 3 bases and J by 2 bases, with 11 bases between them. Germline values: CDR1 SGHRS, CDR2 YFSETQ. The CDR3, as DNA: TGCGCCAGCAGCTCCTTCGGAATACAAGAGACCCAGTACTTC. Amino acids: CASSSFGIQETQYF.

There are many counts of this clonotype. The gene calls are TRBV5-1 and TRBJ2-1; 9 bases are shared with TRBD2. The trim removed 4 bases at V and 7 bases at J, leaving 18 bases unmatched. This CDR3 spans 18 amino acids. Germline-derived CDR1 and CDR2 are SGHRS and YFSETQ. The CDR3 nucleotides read TGCGCCAGCAGCCCATACCCCCCTATTGGCGGGAGGGGAAATGAGCAGTTCTTC. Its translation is CASSPYPPIGGRGNEQFF.

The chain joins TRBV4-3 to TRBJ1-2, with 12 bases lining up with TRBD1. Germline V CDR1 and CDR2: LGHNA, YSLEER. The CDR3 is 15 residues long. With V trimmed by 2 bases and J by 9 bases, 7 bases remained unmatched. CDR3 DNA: TGCGCCAGCAGCCAATTCTCGGGACAGGGGGCAAGCTACACCTTC. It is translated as CASSQFSGQGASYTF.

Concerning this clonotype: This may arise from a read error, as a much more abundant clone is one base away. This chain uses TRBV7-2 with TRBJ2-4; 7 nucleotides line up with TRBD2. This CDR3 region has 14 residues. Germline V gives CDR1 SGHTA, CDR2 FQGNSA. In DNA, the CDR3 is TGTGCCACCGCCCCGGGAACCGGGGGGAACAGTCAGTACTTC. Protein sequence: CATAPGTGGNSQYF.

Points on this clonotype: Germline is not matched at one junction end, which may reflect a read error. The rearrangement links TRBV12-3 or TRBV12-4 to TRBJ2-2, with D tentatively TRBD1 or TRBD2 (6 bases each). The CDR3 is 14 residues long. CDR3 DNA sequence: TGTGCCAGCAGTACCGGAGGGGACACCGGGGCGCTGTTTTTT. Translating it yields CASSTGGDTGALFF.

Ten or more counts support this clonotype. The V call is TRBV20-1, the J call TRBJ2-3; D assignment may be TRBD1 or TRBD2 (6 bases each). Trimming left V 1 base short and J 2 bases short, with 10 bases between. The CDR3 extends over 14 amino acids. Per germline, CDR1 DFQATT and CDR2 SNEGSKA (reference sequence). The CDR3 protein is CSARGSGATDTQYF. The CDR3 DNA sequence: TGCAGTGCTAGAGGGTCGGGGGCCACAGATACGCAGTATTTT.

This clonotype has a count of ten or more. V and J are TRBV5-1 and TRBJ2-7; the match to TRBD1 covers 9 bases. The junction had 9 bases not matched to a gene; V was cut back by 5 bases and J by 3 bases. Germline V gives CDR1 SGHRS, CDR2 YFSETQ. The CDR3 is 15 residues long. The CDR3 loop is CASRLTDRGNYEQYF. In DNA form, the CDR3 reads TGCGCCAGCAGATTGACGGACAGGGGAAACTACGAGCAGTACTTC. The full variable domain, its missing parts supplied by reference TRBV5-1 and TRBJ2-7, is KAGVTQTPRYLIKTRGQQVTLSCSPISGHRSVSWYQQTPGQGLQFLFEYFSETQRNKGNFPGRFSGRQFSNSRSEMNVSTLELGDSALYLCASRLTDRGNYEQYFGPGTRLTVT.

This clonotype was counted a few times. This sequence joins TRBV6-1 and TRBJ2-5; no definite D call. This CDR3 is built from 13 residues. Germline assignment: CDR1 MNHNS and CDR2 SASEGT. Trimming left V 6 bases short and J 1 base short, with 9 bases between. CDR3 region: CASSPRIQETQYF. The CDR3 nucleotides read TGTGCCAGCAGCCCCAGGATCCAAGAGACCCAGTACTTC.

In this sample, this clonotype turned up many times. The CDR3 reads CSAISPTGYYGYTF. The DNA for the CDR3 is TGCAGTGCAATAAGTCCGACAGGGTACTATGGCTACACCTTC. The chain has TRBV20-1 and TRBJ1-2; TRBD1 matches at 7 bases. Losses at the gene ends were 6 bases for V and 3 bases for J; bases not matched to a gene: 10. The germline V gene has CDR1 DFQATT and CDR2 SNEGSKA (reference sequence). The CDR3 has 14 amino acids.

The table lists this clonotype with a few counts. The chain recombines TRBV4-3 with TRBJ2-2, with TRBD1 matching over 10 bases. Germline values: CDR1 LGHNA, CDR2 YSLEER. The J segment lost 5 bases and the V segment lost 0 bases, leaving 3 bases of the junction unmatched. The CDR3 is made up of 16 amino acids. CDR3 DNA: TGCGCCAGCAGCCAAGATTTGGGACAGGGGACCGGGGAGCTGTTTTTT. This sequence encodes CASSQDLGQGTGELFF.

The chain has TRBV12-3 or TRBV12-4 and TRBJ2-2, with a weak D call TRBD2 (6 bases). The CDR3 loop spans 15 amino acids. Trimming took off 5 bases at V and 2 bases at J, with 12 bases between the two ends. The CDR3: CASSTPGLNTGELFF. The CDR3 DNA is TGTGCCAGCAGTACGCCGGGACTTAACACCGGGGAGCTGTTTTTT.

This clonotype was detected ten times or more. The CDR3 sequence is CSAIGGSANEKLFF. Here the CDR3 DNA reads TGCAGTGCTATAGGGGGTTCGGCTAATGAAAAACTGTTTTTT. The chain links TRBV20-1 to TRBJ1-4, with a tentative D call TRBD1 (6 bases). V was clipped by 4 bases and J by 3 bases, with 12 bases between them. CDR3 length: 14 amino acids. Germline V lookup: CDR1 DFQATT, CDR2 SNEGSKA (reference sequence).

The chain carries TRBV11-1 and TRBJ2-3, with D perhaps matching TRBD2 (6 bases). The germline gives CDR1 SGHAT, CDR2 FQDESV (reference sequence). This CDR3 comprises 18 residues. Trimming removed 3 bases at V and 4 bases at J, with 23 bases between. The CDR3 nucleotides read TGTGCCAGCAGCTTGAGCTTCCGGGAGCCGTTGTCTTCAGATACGCAGTATTTT. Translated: CASSLSFREPLSSDTQYF.

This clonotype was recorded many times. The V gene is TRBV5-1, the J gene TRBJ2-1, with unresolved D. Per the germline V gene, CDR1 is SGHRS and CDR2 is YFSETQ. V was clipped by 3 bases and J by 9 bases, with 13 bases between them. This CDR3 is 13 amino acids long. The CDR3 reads CASSSPSRSEQFF. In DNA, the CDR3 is TGCGCCAGCAGCTCACCGTCCCGATCTGAGCAGTTCTTC.

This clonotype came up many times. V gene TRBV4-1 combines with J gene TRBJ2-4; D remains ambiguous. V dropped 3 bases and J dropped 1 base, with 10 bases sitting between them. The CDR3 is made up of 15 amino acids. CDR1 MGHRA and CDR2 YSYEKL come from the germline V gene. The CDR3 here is CASSHGRVAKNIQYF. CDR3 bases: TGCGCCAGCAGCCACGGTCGGGTGGCCAAAAACATTCAGTACTTC.

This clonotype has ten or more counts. CDR3 DNA sequence: TGTGCCAGCAGCCAGTCCCACAGCCCGACTAGGGACATTCAGTACTTC. Protein: CASSQSHSPTRDIQYF. This chain links TRBV4-2 with TRBJ2-4; perhaps TRBD2 as D (6 bases). The ends were cut back, 3 bases at V and 8 bases at J, with 20 bases in the middle. This CDR3 is 16 amino acids long. From germline, CDR1 is LGHNA and CDR2 YNFKEQ.

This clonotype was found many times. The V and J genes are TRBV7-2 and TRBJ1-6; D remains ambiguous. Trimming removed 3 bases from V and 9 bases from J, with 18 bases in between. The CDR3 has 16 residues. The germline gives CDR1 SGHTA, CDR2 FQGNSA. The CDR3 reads CASSFARTARGSPLHF. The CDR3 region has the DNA TGTGCCAGCAGCTTCGCGAGGACTGCCCGCGGTTCACCCCTCCACTTT.

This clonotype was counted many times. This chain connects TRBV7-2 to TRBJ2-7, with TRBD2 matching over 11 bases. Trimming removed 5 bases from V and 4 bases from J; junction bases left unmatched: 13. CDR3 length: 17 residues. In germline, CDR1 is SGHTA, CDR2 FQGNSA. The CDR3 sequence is CASSQKVTSGTQYEQYF. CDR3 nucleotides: TGTGCCAGCAGCCAAAAGGTGACTAGCGGGACTCAATACGAGCAGTACTTC.

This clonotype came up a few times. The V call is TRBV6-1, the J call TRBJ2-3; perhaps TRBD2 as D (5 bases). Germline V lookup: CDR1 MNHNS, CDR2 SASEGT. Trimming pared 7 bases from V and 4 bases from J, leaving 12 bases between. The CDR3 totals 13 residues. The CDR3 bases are TGTGCCAGCAACCCTTCCGGGGCAGATACGCAGTATTTT. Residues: CASNPSGADTQYF.

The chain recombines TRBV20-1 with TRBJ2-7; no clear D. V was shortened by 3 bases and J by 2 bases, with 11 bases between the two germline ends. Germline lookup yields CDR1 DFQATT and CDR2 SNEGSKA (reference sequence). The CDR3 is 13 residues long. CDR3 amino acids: CSARVALTYEQYF. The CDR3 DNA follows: TGCAGTGCTAGGGTGGCATTAACCTACGAGCAGTACTTC.

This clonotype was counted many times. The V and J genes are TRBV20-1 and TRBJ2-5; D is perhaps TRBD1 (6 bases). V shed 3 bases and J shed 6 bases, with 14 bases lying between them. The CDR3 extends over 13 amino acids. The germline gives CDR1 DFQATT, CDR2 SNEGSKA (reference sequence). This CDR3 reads CSARQGSGKTQYF. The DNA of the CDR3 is TGCAGTGCTAGGCAGGGGAGTGGTAAGACCCAGTACTTC.

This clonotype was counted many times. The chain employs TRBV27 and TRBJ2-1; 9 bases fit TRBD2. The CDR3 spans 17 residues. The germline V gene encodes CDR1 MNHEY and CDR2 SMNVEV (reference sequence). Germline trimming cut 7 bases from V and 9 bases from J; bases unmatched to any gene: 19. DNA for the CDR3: TGTGCCAGCAACCAGGGCTGGGCGGGAGGGCCGATGTCTGAGCAGTTCTTC. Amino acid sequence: CASNQGWAGGPMSEQFF.

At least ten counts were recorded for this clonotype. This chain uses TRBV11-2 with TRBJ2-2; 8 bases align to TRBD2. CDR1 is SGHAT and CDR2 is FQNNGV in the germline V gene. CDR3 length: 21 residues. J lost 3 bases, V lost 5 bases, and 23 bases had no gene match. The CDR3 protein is CASSPHLPREVLRNDTGELFF. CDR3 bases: TGTGCCAGCAGCCCCCATTTGCCGCGGGAGGTGCTACGTAATGACACCGGGGAGCTGTTTTTT.

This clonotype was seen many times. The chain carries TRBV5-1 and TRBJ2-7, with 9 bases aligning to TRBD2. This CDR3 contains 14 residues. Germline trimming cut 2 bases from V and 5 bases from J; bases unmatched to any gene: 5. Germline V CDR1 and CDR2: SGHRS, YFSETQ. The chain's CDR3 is CASSFGGRADEQYF. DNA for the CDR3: TGCGCCAGCAGCTTCGGCGGGAGGGCCGACGAGCAGTACTTC.

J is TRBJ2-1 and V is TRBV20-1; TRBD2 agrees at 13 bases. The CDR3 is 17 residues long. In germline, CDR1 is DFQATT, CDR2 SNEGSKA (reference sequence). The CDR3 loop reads CCGVTSGRVSSYNEQFF. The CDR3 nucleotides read TGCTGTGGAGTAACTAGCGGGAGGGTGAGCTCCTACAATGAGCAGTTCTTC.

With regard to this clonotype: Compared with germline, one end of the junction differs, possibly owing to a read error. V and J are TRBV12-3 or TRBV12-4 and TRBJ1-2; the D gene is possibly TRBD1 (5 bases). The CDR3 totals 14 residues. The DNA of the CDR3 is TGTGCCAGCAGCCCGGGACCGTCGGGCTATGGCCACACCTTC. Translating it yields CASSPGPSGYGHTF.

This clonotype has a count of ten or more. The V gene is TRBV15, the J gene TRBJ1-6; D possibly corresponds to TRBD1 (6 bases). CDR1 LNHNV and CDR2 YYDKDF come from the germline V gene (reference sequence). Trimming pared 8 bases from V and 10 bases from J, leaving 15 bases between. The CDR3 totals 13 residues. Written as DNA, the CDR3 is TGTGCCACCGCGGACAGCGCGGGGTCACCCCTCCACTTT. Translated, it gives CATADSAGSPLHF.

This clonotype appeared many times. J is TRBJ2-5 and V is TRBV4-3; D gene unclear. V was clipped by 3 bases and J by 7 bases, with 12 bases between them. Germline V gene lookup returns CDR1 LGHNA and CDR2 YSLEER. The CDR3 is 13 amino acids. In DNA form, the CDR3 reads TGCGCCAGCAGCCACGGAGTCATGGGGACCCAGTACTTC. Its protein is CASSHGVMGTQYF.